Listed here is a single T cell receptor (beta chain). As yet, its antigen is unknown. The source of the sample is a study of shared clonotypes between healthy human individuals. Using immunoSEQ multiplex PCR, the repertoire was profiled, and TCRdb retains in-frame clones only, with some absent. Among roughly 330,000 clones listed, less than 85% were seen once. Study outcomes and limitations: Non-shared clonotypes showed lower generation probabilities than clonotypes common to all four donors. What naive subsets generally showed was a larger estimated richness than memory subsets showed.

This CDR3 region has 12 residues. CDR1 MNHEY and CDR2 SMNVEV come from the germline V gene (reference sequence). Trimming pared 6 bases from V and 3 bases from J, leaving 3 bases between. The sequencing input was memory CD4+ T cells sorted from blood. Stated subset: CD45RA-negative fraction. The receptor was derived from a man between 25 and 39 years old in good health. The chain employs TRBV27 and TRBJ2-6; D unresolved. The CDR3 loop is CASRLGANVLTF. For the CDR3, the DNA is TGTGCCAGCAGGCTTGGGGCCAACGTCCTGACTTTC. Filled out from reference TRBV27 and TRBJ2-6, the complete variable domain reads EAQVTQNPRYLITVTGKKLTVTCSQNMNHEYMSWYRQDPGLGLRQIYYSMNVEVTDKGDVPEGYKVSRKEKRNFPLILESPSPNQTSLYFCASRLGANVLTFGAGSRLTVL.